Here is one T cell receptor (beta chain) with its context. Its antigen remains undetermined. No base quality values were provided; no much bigger clone lies one nucleotide off. V is clipped by 4 bases and J by 0 bases, and the sequence between their germline boundaries is 16 bases long. Based on the germline V gene, the CDR1 and CDR2 sequences are SGHRS and YFSETQ. Its CDR3 holds 16 amino acids, cysteine through phenylalanine. Only the CDR3 region is kept as DNA, spanning 48 bases read in frame from base 1. These data are taken from a study of shared clonotypes between healthy human individuals (dated by TCRdb to about 2020). Regarding the study in general: Two women and three men aged 18 to 49 years were included in the cohort. Libraries were prepared and TCR repertoires were sequenced by different laboratories using diverse techniques, in order to increase sequencing depth and limit assay-specific biases. Between about 0.85 and 8.9 billion PBMCs per donor were obtained by leukapheresis. To estimate repertoire size and how much clonotype sharing occurs between individuals, the study deeply sequenced the blood TCR repertoires of about five healthy adults. For each donor, CD4 naive and CD4 memory were each given three plates, CD8 naive was given two plates, and CD8 memory was given one plate. Study-level results and caveats: Larger estimated clonotype richness was generally found for naive subsets than for memory subsets. The small number of donors limited the genetic and exposure-history diversity represented. Clonotypes shared by all four sorted-subset donors showed higher generation probabilities than non-shared clonotypes. Even with the large sequencing depth, rarefaction of the sorted-subset datasets indicated that sequencing was incomplete. Pairwise subsampling led to the expectation that sequencing depth would affect the degree of clonotype sharing among donors. Sampling was limited to blood, and TCR repertoires in tissue likely differ from TCR repertoires in blood. Across several donors, about 4.5% of naive CD4, 3% to 3.5% of naive CD8, approximately 2.5% of memory CD4, and approximately 0.42% of memory CD8 clonotypes were shared.

Using the deep immunoSEQ assay, TCR CDR3 regions were amplified from genomic DNA by multiplex PCR. For each cell subset, the extracted genomic DNA was distributed evenly across all wells of several immunoSEQ 96-well plates, and each plate served as one replicate. Each replicate PCR for sorted subsets received about 0.2 ug genomic DNA, equal to some 32,000 T cell genomes. Purified libraries were quantified with a Qubit 3.0 fluorometer, sized on a Bioanalyzer 2100, and re-quantified with the KAPA Library Quantification kit. Every immunoSEQ 96-well plate was sequenced on a separate single-read 150-cycle Illumina NextSeq 550 flow cell. The authors' pipeline ran thus. The immunoSEQ output contained only junctional sequences without quality scores, so filtering could not match that applied to full-length reads. Sequences were annotated with PyIR, a Python wrapper for IgBLAST v1.9, using IMGT germline references to assign V/J genes and CDR3. Reads were removed for weak V/J assignments (E-value above 1e-6), missing CDR3, stop codons, out-of-frame junctions, or ambiguous translated residues. V3J clonotypes were defined as sequences sharing an identical inferred V gene, J gene, and CDR3 amino acid sequence. Percentage overlap between repertoires was calculated by dividing the number of shared unique clonotypes by the size of the smaller repertoire. RTK rarefaction, the Chao1 estimator, and Recon v2.1 estimates of unobserved clonotypes were used to assess repertoire richness. Generation probabilities for all TCRbeta clonotypes obtained by the gDNA method from a few donors were computed using OLGA. TCRdb retrieved this table from immuneACCESS and kept in-frame rearrangements only. Not all clones are present; in checked studies, unresolved V genes account for under half, and no reason is known for the remainder. V and J calls and clone size are given by that table; D and trimming were obtained from the DNA. The sample yields over a million clones; roughly 96% were counted once. Of the sample, roughly 1.2% is held by the ten largest clones.

Healthy HIV-negative adults with no recently reported acute infections or vaccinations were included as donors. All donors were Caucasian adults living in Nashville, Tennessee, USA. Magnetic negative selection was used to enrich CD4+ T cells, after which naive cells were positively selected on CD45RA and the negative fraction became the memory subset. After blood collection by leukapheresis, PBMCs were isolated using Ficoll-Histopaque density gradient centrifugation and then cryopreserved in the vapor phase of liquid nitrogen. Analytical flow cytometry was used to check the purity and quantity of every magnetically sorted T cell population. Each sorted fraction had its genomic DNA isolated and then quantified by UV absorbance on a Nanodrop 2000c.

The sample taken for sequencing was naive CD4+ T cells sorted from blood. In light of the paper, this sample's cell subset or site label describes: CD45RA+ positively selected. This TCR was recovered from a man in his thirties or forties in good health. The chain is encoded by TRBV5-1 joined to TRBJ2-5, with the D segment identity uncertain. The base sequence is TGCGCCAGCAGCCCTGCGCGAGCATCCCACCAAGAGACCCAGTACTTC. It codes for CASSPARASHQETQYF. The entire variable domain, with the stretches around the CDR3 drawn from the reference TRBV5-1 and TRBJ2-5 proteins, is KAGVTQTPRYLIKTRGQQVTLSCSPISGHRSVSWYQQTPGQGLQFLFEYFSETQRNKGNFPGRFSGRQFSNSRSEMNVSTLELGDSALYLCASSPARASHQETQYFGPGTRLLVL.